A selection of T cell receptor beta chains follows, all from one sample in a study of identical twins. TCRdb reanalysed the 5' RACE reads using MiXCR and keeps one entry per CDR3 protein. The sample contains 1.5 million to 2 million distinct CDR3 sequences, around 33% of which appear only once. The material sequenced was cord blood. The receptors stem from a newborn girl in good health. The CDR3 runs from the conserved cysteine through the conserved F or W. The order of the fields is D gene, J gene, clone size, V gene, CDR3 DNA, CDR3 protein. D genes are given only for firm matches. Clone size appears in some rows only: once, few, many, or a class for an expanded clone.

TRBD2 TRBJ2-3 many TRBV10-3 TGTGCCATCAGTGAGTCAGCGGGGGGTCCAGATACGCAGTATTTT CAISESAGGPDTQYF
TRBD1 TRBJ2-1 NA TRBV2 TGTGCCAGCAGAGGGACAGGGTGGAATGAGCAGTTCTTC CASRGTGWNEQFF
TRBD2 TRBJ2-3 many TRBV12-3/TRBV12-4 TGTGCCAGCAGTACCCGACTAGCCGGCACAGATACGCAGTATTTT CASSTRLAGTDTQYF
NA TRBJ1-2 NA TRBV6-6 TGTGCCAGCAGTTACTCGAGTCAGATCGGCTACACCTTC CASSYSSQIGYTF
TRBD2 TRBJ2-5 few TRBV11-2 TGTGCCAGCACCGGGACTAGCGGGATTTCAATTTACCAAGAGACCCAGTACTTC CASTGTSGISIYQETQYF
TRBD2 TRBJ2-1 NA TRBV20-1 TGCAGTGCTAGATGGGGCGGCGGGGGGGCCTACAATGAGCAGTTCTTC CSARWGGGGAYNEQFF
TRBD1 TRBJ2-7 few TRBV20-1 TGCAGTGCTCCCGGGACAGGGACCTACGAGCAGTACTTC CSAPGTGTYEQYF
NA TRBJ2-3 many TRBV7-2 TGTGCCAGCAGGAGAGCTAGCACAGATACGCAGTATTTT CASRRASTDTQYF
TRBD2 TRBJ2-1 few TRBV20-1 TGCAGTGCTAGTGATAGCGGGGTGTCCTACAATGAGCAGTTCTTC CSASDSGVSYNEQFF
NA TRBJ2-1 NA TRBV21-1 TGTGCCAGCAGCAAATGCAGCGGGAGGGCCCTAAGGCAGTTCTTC CASSKCSGRALRQFF
NA TRBJ2-4 few TRBV2 TGTGCCAGCTCCGGCGGCGGTCGTCTAGCCAAAAACATTCAGTACTTC CASSGGGRLAKNIQYF
TRBD1 TRBJ1-1 NA TRBV20-1 TGCAGTGCTACGTGGGCAGGGGGGAACACTGAAGCTTTCTTT CSATWAGGNTEAFF
TRBD2 TRBJ2-1 few TRBV2 TGTGCCAGCATTAGCGGGAGGGCCATCAATGAGCAGTTCTTC CASISGRAINEQFF
NA TRBJ1-2 once TRBV7-6 TGTGCCAGCAGCTTATACGTGGAGGGAGGCAACTATGGCTACACCTTC CASSLYVEGGNYGYTF
NA TRBJ1-1 few TRBV10-3 TGTGCCATCGGGGGGGTGAACACTGAAGCTTTCTTT CAIGGVNTEAFF
TRBD2 TRBJ2-7 many TRBV28 TGTGCCAGCAGTTCTAGCGGGAGCACCTACGAGCAGTACTTC CASSSSGSTYEQYF
TRBD2 TRBJ2-7 NA TRBV4-2 TGTGCCAGCAGCCAAGATTTGGGGACTAGCGGGACCCCCTACGAGCAGTACTTC CASSQDLGTSGTPYEQYF
NA TRBJ2-7 NA TRBV10-2 TGCGCCAGCAGTGAGGCAGGGGTCCACGAGCAGTACTTC CASSEAGVHEQYF
NA TRBJ1-2 NA TRBV6-6 TGTGCCAGCAGTTACTCGGGGGGCCTCAACTATGGCTACACCTTC CASSYSGGLNYGYTF
NA TRBJ2-1 few TRBV1 TGCACCAGCAGCCAGGGGCTAGGGCATAGGAATGAGCAGTTCTTC CTSSQGLGHRNEQFF
NA TRBJ2-3 few TRBV7-2 TGTGCCAGCAGCTTCCGGGAGAGGGATACGCAGTATTTT CASSFRERDTQYF
NA TRBJ2-5 NA TRBV3-1 TGTGCCAGCAGCCCCTGGGAGTACCAAGAGACCCAGTACTTC CASSPWEYQETQYF
NA TRBJ1-3 NA TRBV12-3/TRBV12-4 TGTGCCAGCAGTTTTTTCCCGGGACAAAGCTCTGGAAACACCATATATTTT CASSFFPGQSSGNTIYF
NA TRBJ2-1 NA TRBV20-1 TGCAGTGCTAGCAGTCCTAGCCGCAATGAGCAGTTCTTC CSASSPSRNEQFF
NA TRBJ2-6 few TRBV6-2/TRBV6-3 TGTGCCAGCAGCCCGCATGGTTCTGGGGCCAACGTCCTGACTTTC CASSPHGSGANVLTF
NA TRBJ1-4 few TRBV2 TGTGCCAGCATCGCCCCGGCCAGAAATGAAAAACTGTTTTTT CASIAPARNEKLFF
TRBD2 TRBJ2-7 few TRBV10-3 TGTGCCATCAAGCCTAGCGGGAGGGCCAGTACCTACGAGCAGTACTTC CAIKPSGRASTYEQYF
NA TRBJ2-3 NA TRBV27 TGTGCCAGCAGTTTATCGTCTCGTGATACGCAGTATTTT CASSLSSRDTQYF